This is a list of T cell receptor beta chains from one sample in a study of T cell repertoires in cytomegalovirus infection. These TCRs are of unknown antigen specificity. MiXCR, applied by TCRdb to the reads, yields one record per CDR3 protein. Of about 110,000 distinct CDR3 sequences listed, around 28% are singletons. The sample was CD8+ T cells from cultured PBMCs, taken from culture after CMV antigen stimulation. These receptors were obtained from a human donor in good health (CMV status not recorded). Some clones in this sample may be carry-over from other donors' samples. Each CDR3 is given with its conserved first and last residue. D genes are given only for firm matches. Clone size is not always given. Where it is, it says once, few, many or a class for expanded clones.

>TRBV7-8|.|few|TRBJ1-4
CASSGDLPGEKLFF
TGTGCCAGCAGCGGGGACCTCCCAGGGGAAAAACTGTTTTTT
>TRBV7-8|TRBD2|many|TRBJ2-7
CASSFGLAEYEQYF
TGTGCCAGCAGCTTTGGACTAGCGGAATACGAGCAGTACTTC
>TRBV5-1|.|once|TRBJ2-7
CASSLLGWGETHEQYF
TGCGCCAGCAGCCTCCTCGGATGGGGGGAAACCCACGAGCAGTACTTC
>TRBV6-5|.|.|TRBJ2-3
CASSYSGGGMADTQYF
TGTGCCAGCAGTTACTCAGGAGGGGGGATGGCAGATACGCAGTATTTT
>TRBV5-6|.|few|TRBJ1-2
CASSDGRVNYGYTF
TGTGCCAGCAGCGACGGACGGGTGAACTATGGCTACACCTTC
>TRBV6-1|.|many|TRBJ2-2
CASSPLVGTGELFF
TGTGCCAGCAGTCCCCTCGTTGGTACCGGGGAGCTGTTTTTT
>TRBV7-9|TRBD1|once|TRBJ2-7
CASRAPGQGYEQYF
TGTGCCAGCAGGGCGCCGGGACAGGGCTACGAGCAGTACTTC
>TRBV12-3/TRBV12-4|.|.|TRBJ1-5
CASSPGGGPNQPQHF
TGTGCCAGCAGCCCGGGGGGAGGGCCCAATCAGCCCCAGCATTTT
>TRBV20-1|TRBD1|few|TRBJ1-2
CSARDRESRRSYTF
TGCAGTGCTAGGGACAGGGAGAGCCGTAGGAGCTACACCTTC
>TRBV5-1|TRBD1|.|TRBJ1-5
CASSLVTRDRGNQPQHF
TGCGCCAGCAGCTTAGTTACCAGGGACAGGGGCAATCAGCCCCAGCATTTT
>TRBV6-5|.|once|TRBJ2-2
CASSDPRDLNTGELFF
TGTGCCAGCAGTGACCCCCGGGACTTAAACACCGGGGAGCTGTTTTTT
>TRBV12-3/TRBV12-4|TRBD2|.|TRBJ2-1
CASSLGAGDYNEQFF
TGTGCCAGCAGTTTAGGGGCGGGGGACTACAATGAGCAGTTCTTC
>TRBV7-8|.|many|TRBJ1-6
CASSPGGGNSPLHF
TGTGCCAGCAGCCCCGGGGGGGGTAATTCACCCCTCCACTTT
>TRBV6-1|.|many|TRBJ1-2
CASTEGWTLIYGYTF
TGTGCCAGCACCGAGGGGTGGACACTGATCTATGGCTACACCTTC
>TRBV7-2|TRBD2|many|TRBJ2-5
CASSLNDFTSGKETQYF
TGTGCCAGCAGCCTAAACGACTTTACTAGCGGGAAGGAGACCCAGTACTTC
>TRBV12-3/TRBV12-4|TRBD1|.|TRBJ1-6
CASSQFLRDRYNSPLHF
TGTGCCAGCAGTCAATTTCTCCGGGACAGGTATAATTCACCCCTCCACTTT
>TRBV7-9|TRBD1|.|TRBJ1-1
CASRGTGMNTEAFF
TGTGCCAGTAGGGGGACAGGGATGAACACTGAAGCTTTCTTT
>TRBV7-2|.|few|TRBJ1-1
CASSSVGGNTEAFF
TGTGCCAGCAGCTCCGTCGGGGGGAACACTGAAGCTTTCTTT
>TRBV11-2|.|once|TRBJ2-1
CASSFFETGESVQFF
TGTGCCAGCAGTTTTTTTGAGACTGGCGAGTCGGTGCAGTTCTTC
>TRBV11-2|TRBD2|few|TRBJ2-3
CASRGRGGGADTQYF
TGTGCCAGCAGGGGTCGCGGGGGTGGGGCAGATACGCAGTATTTT
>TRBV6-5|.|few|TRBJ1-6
CASSYSSGDNSPLHF
TGTGCCAGCAGTTACTCTTCAGGGGATAATTCACCCCTCCACTTT
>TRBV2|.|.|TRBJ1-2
CASSDGVVGYGYTF
TGTGCCAGCAGTGATGGGGTAGTGGGCTATGGCTACACCTTC
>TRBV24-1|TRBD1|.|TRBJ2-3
CASAGTDNTDTQYF
TGTGCCAGCGCCGGGACAGATAACACAGATACGCAGTATTTT
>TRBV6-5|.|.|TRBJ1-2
CASRPSEHAVYGYTF
TGTGCCAGCCGACCCTCGGAACACGCGGTCTATGGCTACACCTTC
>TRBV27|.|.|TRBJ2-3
CASSSQGPDTQYF
TGTGCCAGCAGTTCGCAGGGCCCAGATACGCAGTATTTT
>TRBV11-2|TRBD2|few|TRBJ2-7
CASSYGTNYEQYF
TGTGCCAGCAGTTACGGGACTAACTACGAGCAGTACTTC
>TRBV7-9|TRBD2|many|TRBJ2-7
CASTWGSGDNEQYF
TGTGCCAGCACCTGGGGTAGCGGGGACAACGAGCAGTACTTC
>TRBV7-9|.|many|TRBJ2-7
CASSSPSILEPSDQSYEQYF
TGTGCCAGCAGCTCCCCAAGCATTTTGGAGCCAAGCGACCAGAGCTACGAGCAGTACTTC
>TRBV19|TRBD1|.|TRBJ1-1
CASSIGTGGFEAFF
TGTGCCAGTAGTATTGGGACAGGGGGCTTTGAAGCTTTCTTT
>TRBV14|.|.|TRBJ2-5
CASSQVVGPMGETQYF
TGTGCCAGCAGCCAAGTCGTCGGGCCCATGGGGGAGACCCAGTACTTC
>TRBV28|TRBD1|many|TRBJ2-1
CASRPGQGSYNEQFF
TGTGCCAGCAGGCCTGGACAGGGCTCCTACAATGAGCAGTTCTTC
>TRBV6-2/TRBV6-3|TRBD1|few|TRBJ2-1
CASRNRGEQFF
TGTGCCAGCAGAAACAGGGGTGAGCAGTTCTTC
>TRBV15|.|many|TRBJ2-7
CATSSGTFYEQYF
TGTGCCACCAGCAGCGGGACGTTCTACGAGCAGTACTTC
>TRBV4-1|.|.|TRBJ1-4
CASSPRGDHEKLFF
TGCGCCAGCAGCCCCAGAGGGGACCACGAAAAACTGTTTTTT
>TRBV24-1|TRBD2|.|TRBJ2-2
CATSDSSSGGNTGELFF
TGTGCCACCAGTGACTCGTCTAGCGGGGGAAATACCGGGGAGCTGTTTTTT
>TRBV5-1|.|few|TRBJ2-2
CASSQNSIDTWGTGELFF
TGCGCCAGCAGCCAAAACTCAATCGACACGTGGGGGACCGGGGAGCTGTTTTTT
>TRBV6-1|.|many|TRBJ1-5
CASAGLSNQPQHF
TGTGCCAGCGCGGGTTTAAGCAATCAGCCCCAGCATTTT
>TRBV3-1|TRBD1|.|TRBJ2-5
CASSSKYRGQETQYF
TGTGCCAGCAGTTCTAAATACAGGGGGCAAGAGACCCAGTACTTC
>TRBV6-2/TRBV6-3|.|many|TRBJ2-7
CATQDPPGSEQYF
TGTGCCACCCAAGACCCCCCAGGGAGCGAGCAGTACTTC
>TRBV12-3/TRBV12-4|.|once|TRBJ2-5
CASSPSQPAGETQYF
TGTGCCAGCAGCCCGTCCCAGCCTGCCGGGGAGACCCAGTACTTC
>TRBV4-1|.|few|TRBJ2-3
CASSQDLADTQYF
TGCGCCAGCAGCCAAGATCTAGCAGATACGCAGTATTTT
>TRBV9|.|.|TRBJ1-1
CASSDLAPEAFF
TGTGCCAGCAGCGACCTGGCCCCGGAAGCTTTCTTT
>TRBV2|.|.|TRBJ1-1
CASSDSGRGDTEAFF
TGTGCCAGCAGTGATTCAGGGCGCGGGGACACTGAAGCTTTCTTT
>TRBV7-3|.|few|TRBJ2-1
CASSLQGEVNNEQFF
TGTGCCAGCAGCCTGCAGGGGGAGGTCAACAATGAGCAGTTCTTC
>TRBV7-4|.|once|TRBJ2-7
CASSEHQGSYEQYF
TGTGCCAGCAGCGAACATCAGGGGTCCTACGAGCAGTACTTC
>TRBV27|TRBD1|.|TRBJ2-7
CASSFATGNYEQYF
TGTGCCAGCAGTTTTGCGACAGGGAACTACGAGCAGTACTTC
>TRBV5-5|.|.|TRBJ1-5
CASSLAWGYSNQPQHF
TGTGCCAGCAGCTTGGCCTGGGGTTATAGCAATCAGCCCCAGCATTTT
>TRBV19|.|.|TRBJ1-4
CASSSRGREDEKLFF
TGTGCCAGTAGTAGCAGGGGACGGGAAGATGAAAAACTGTTTTTT
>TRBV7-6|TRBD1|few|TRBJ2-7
CASSSLTGDAYEQYF
TGTGCCAGCAGCTCCCTGACAGGGGACGCCTACGAGCAGTACTTC